Presented here are 6 T cell receptor beta chains from one specimen sequenced in a study of blood T cell repertoires in COVID-19. Repertoires were generated with immunoSEQ multiplex PCR, while TCRdb's copy carries only in-frame clones and drops some. The sample records about 110,000 clones, approximately 69% being singletons. Sequencing was carried out using peripheral blood. The receptors were gathered from an elderly man with acute or convalescent COVID-19.

The rearrangement links TRBV6-5 to TRBJ1-3; no firm D call. Trimming pared 3 bases from V and 4 bases from J, leaving 13 bases between. Germline CDR1 is MNHEY and CDR2 is SVGAGI. The CDR3 runs 15 residues. The CDR3 spells CASSYVLGYGNTIYF. The CDR3 coding sequence is TGTGCCAGCAGTTATGTTCTCGGGTACGGAAACACCATATATTTT.

Only a few counts were recorded for this clone. The chain has TRBV11-2 and TRBJ1-1; weak D call: TRBD1 (6 bases). V was cut by 5 bases and J by 0 bases, with 10 bases left in between. This CDR3 contains 14 residues. The germline V gene encodes CDR1 SGHAT and CDR2 FQNNGV. The CDR3: CASSRQAMNTEAFF. The CDR3 nucleotides are TGTGCCAGCAGCCGACAGGCTATGAACACTGAAGCTTTCTTT.

The V gene is TRBV12-3 or TRBV12-4, the J gene TRBJ2-3; D possibly corresponds to TRBD1 (5 bases). Trimming took off 6 bases at V and 6 bases at J, with 10 bases between the two ends. The CDR3 spans 12 residues. The CDR3 DNA follows: TGTGCCAGCAGCAGACCAGGGGATACGCAGTATTTT. Its translation: CASSRPGDTQYF.

This rearrangement joins TRBV28 to TRBJ2-7; 9 bases agree with TRBD2. Germline V gives CDR1 MDHEN, CDR2 SYDVKM. Losses at the gene ends were 3 bases for V and 3 bases for J; bases not matched to a gene: 6. The CDR3 consists of 15 residues. For the CDR3, the DNA is TGTGCCAGCAGTTTGCCCGGGACTAGCTTCTACGAGCAGTACTTC. Translation gives CASSLPGTSFYEQYF.

The genes are TRBV27 and TRBJ1-4; 8 bases agree with TRBD1. The CDR3 loop spans 15 amino acids. Unmatched junction bases numbered 1, after V lost 4 bases and J lost 0 bases. CDR1 MNHEY and CDR2 SMNVEV come from the germline V gene (reference sequence). The CDR3 bases are TGTGCCAGCAGTTACAGGGGGGCAACTAATGAAAAACTGTTTTTT. Its protein product is CASSYRGATNEKLFF.

This clone has only one observation. J is TRBJ1-5 and V is TRBV19; maybe TRBD1 (5 bases). V was cut by 7 bases and J by 1 base, with 14 bases left in between. The CDR3 length is 15 residues. Germline V gene sequence: CDR1 LNHDA, CDR2 SQIVND (reference sequence). The CDR3 sequence is CASTGGGSSNQPQHF. The CDR3 bases are TGTGCCAGTACCGGGGGTGGTTCGAGCAATCAGCCCCAGCATTTT.